These 8 T cell receptor beta chains were sequenced from one sample in a study of blood T cell repertoires in COVID-19. Sequencing was performed with immunoSEQ multiplex PCR; in TCRdb, only in-frame clones are kept and a portion is missing. The sample includes roughly 400,000 clones, roughly 88% of them seen just once. The sequenced material came from PBMCs or T cells enriched from blood (not recorded which). The receptors stem from a man between 18 and 29 years old who had recovered from COVID-19.

The chain has TRBV6-5 and TRBJ1-4; weak D call: TRBD1 (5 bases). V lost 0 bases and J 7 bases, leaving 15 bases between the germline ends. CDR3 size: 16 residues. Looked up from germline, CDR1 is MNHEY and CDR2 is SVGAGI. The CDR3 here is CASSYSIARGGEKLFF. The CDR3 DNA is TGTGCCAGCAGTTACTCGATTGCCCGCGGGGGTGAAAAACTGTTTTTT.

The V gene is TRBV12-3 or TRBV12-4, the J gene TRBJ1-2; D uncertain. V shed 7 bases and J shed 2 bases, with 11 bases lying between them. There are 13 residues in the CDR3. This CDR3 reads CASTPTTNYGYTF. CDR3 DNA: TGTGCCAGCACCCCGACAACGAACTATGGCTACACCTTC.

This chain uses TRBV2 with TRBJ2-2; 7 bases line up with TRBD1. Germline V gene lookup returns CDR1 SNHLY and CDR2 FYNNEI. The J segment lost 3 bases and the V segment lost 5 bases, leaving 3 bases of the junction unmatched. The CDR3 is 14 residues long. In nucleotides, the CDR3 is TGTGCCAGCAGTCCCGGGACAGACACCGGGGAGCTGTTTTTT. It is translated as CASSPGTDTGELFF.

The chain recombines TRBV11-2 with TRBJ2-5, with 14 bases identical to TRBD2. Germline V gene sequence: CDR1 SGHAT, CDR2 FQNNGV. The CDR3 loop spans 17 amino acids. Germline trimming cut 5 bases from V and 5 bases from J; bases unmatched to any gene: 10. For the CDR3, the DNA is TGTGCCAGCAGCAAGACTAGCGGGAGGGCCGCCGGGGAGACCCAGTACTTC. It codes for CASSKTSGRAAGETQYF.

V is TRBV5-1 and J is TRBJ1-4, with 8 bases identical to TRBD1. Trimming cost V 4 bases and J 5 bases; bases outside gene matches: 4. This CDR3 is built from 14 residues. Germline V lookup: CDR1 SGHRS, CDR2 YFSETQ. Here the CDR3 reads CASSPDRENEKLFF. CDR3 sequence (DNA): TGCGCCAGCAGCCCGGACAGGGAGAATGAAAAACTGTTTTTT. The full variable domain, with the rest looked up from reference TRBV5-1 and TRBJ1-4, is KAGVTQTPRYLIKTRGQQVTLSCSPISGHRSVSWYQQTPGQGLQFLFEYFSETQRNKGNFPGRFSGRQFSNSRSEMNVSTLELGDSALYLCASSPDRENEKLFFGSGTQLSVL.

This clone was recorded once. V usage is TRBV9 and J usage is TRBJ1-6; D is unresolved. Between the trimmed V and J ends, which lost 3 bases and 10 bases, there was a span of 11 bases. The CDR3 runs to 13 residues. CDR1 and CDR2 (germline): SGDLS, YYNGEE. CDR3 loop: CASSASGISPLHF. CDR3 DNA: TGTGCCAGCAGCGCATCGGGGATCTCACCCCTCCACTTT.

This clone has just one count. The CDR3 DNA reads as TGTGCCGGCTCGTTCACGAGAAAAGACTCAACTAATGAAAAACTGTTTTTT. It translates to CAGSFTRKDSTNEKLFF. The chain joins TRBV5-8 to TRBJ1-4; D ambiguous. V was shortened by 10 bases and J by 0 bases, with 22 bases between the two germline ends. The CDR3 runs 17 residues. The germline CDR1 and CDR2 sequences are SGHTS and YDEGEE.

V and J are TRBV2 and TRBJ1-2, with 9 bases that match TRBD1. Trimming at V came to 6 bases and at J to 6 bases, leaving 5 bases not matched to a gene. The CDR3 runs 13 residues. CDR1 is SNHLY, CDR2 FYNNEI, per germline. The CDR3: CASSGTGSDGYTF. CDR3 nucleotides: TGTGCCAGCAGCGGGACAGGGAGTGATGGCTACACCTTC.